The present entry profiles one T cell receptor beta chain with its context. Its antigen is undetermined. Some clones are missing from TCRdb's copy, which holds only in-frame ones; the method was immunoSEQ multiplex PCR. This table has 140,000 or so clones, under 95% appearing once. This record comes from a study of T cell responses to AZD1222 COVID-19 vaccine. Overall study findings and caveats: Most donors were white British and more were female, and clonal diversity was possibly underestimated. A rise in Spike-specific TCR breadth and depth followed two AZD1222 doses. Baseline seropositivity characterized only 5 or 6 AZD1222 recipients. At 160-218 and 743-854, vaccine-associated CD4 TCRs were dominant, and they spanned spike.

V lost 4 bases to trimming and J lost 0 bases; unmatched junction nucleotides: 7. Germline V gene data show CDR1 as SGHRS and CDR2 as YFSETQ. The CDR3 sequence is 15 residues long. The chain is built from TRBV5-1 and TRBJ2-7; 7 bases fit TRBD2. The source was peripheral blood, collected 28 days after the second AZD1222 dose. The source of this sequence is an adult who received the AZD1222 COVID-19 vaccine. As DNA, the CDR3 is TGCGCCAGCAGCCCGACTAGCCGCAGCTCCTACGAGCAGTACTTC. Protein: CASSPTSRSSYEQYF.